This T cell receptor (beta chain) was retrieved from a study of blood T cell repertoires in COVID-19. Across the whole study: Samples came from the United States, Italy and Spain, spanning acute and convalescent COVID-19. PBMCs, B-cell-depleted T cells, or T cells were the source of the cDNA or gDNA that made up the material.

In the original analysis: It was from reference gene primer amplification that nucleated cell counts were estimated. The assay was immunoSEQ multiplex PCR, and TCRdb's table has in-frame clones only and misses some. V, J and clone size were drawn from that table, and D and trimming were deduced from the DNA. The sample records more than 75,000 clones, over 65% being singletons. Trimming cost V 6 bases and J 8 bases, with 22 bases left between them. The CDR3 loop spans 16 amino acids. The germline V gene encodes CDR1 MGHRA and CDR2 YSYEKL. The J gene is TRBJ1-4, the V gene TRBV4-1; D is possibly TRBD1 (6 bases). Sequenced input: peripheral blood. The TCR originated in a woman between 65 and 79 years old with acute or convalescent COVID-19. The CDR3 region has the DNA TGCGCCAGCAGTGGGAGACCAGGGGTTTTAAACGAAAAACTGTTTTTT. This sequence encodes CASSGRPGVLNEKLFF.